This entry describes one TCR beta chain. Its specific antigen is unknown. Base-call qualities are not available, and no considerably larger clone is one nucleotide away. The data belong to a study of cytomegalovirus exposure and HLA in healthy donors (dated by TCRdb to about 2017). About the study as a whole: An earlier analysis of roughly 610 of the donors reported approximately 300 Gb of sequence data and 90 million to 120 million unique TCR beta sequences obtained from around 180 million T cells. Besides the first cohort of around 670 subjects, a separate validation cohort made up of roughly 120 different subjects was used. Roughly 300 gigabases of sequencing data and 75 million to 85 million unique TCR sequences made up an early release that covered approximately 700 HLA-typed donors. All discovery cohort repertoires had been generated using a single sequencing platform. A later genetic analysis took genome-wide SNP genotypes for 398 of the 666 donors and used that subset as a discovery cohort. Typing coverage varied by locus: about 620-640 donors for A, B, C, DRB1 and DQB1; approximately 560 for DQA1; about 600 for DPA1; roughly 450 for DPB1. On average, around 230,000 unique TCR beta nucleotide sequences were sequenced per donor among 398 genotyped donors of the cohort, with around 19% of those sequences being non-productive. Rather than drawing on any new phenotypic data, the later analysis identified candidate immune exposures from TCR beta sequences and the way those sequences occurred across donors. A later analysis re-analyzed previously published TCR beta repertoires from approximately 700 donors and added high-resolution HLA genotyping to study TCR occurrence patterns. Both class I and class II loci were covered by HLA typing, at four-digit resolution. To decide whether each TCR beta V gene segment behaved as functional or pseudogenic, an earlier analysis of 587 of the donors relied on high-throughput TCR beta sequencing. Four to six DR-DQ haplotypes were handled as single units for association and clustering, since linkage in the cohort was strong. The study was designed to test whether signatures of past pathogen exposure could be identified by cataloging public T cell receptors. Among the roughly 410 genotyped donors, approximately 81% belonged to the genetic ancestry cluster associated with self-reported Caucasian donors. High-throughput TCR immunosequencing, statistical association of individual TCRs with disease status, and machine learning were combined to predict cytomegalovirus infection status. Donor age, sex, ethnicity and CMV serostatus were collected together with the repertoire data. Using immunosequencing, the study profiled T cell repertoires from 500 to 800 subjects and related those repertoires to cytomegalovirus serostatus.

The cohort was made up of 500 to 850 healthy bone marrow donors. At the time of sampling, every cohort member was nominally healthy, though immune exposures that went unrecorded were likely present. The donor was CMV seronegative and belonged to the group of 350 or so seronegative cohort members. A peripheral blood sample was provided by each donor, and peripheral blood mononuclear cells were used for TCR beta sequencing. The Qiagen DNeasy Blood Extraction Kit was used to extract genomic DNA from the blood cell samples. The receptor library was made with the immunoSEQ multiplex PCR assay. For the multiplex PCR, a mixture combining 60 forward primers for TCR Vbeta segments and 13 reverse primers for TCR Jbeta segments was used. The CDR3 region of rearranged TCR beta genes was amplified from genomic DNA with a multiplex PCR assay. On the Illumina HiSeq System, the amplified TCR beta libraries were sequenced as 87-base-pair reads. Regarding the original processing steps: A later analysis counted about 80 million unique TCR beta chains across the 650 to 800 repertoires, and some 11 million of these chains were shared by at least two donors. Raw reads were error-corrected and collapsed into unique sequences by a nearest-neighbor algorithm in which closely related sequences were merged to remove PCR and sequencing errors. CDR3 sequences were aligned to IMGT reference sequences to assign V, D and J gene segments. Each retained sequence needed at least a six-nucleotide match to both a V gene segment and a J gene segment. A rearrangement was called productive if the CDR3 had no stop codons and remained in frame with V and J, and every other rearrangement was called non-productive. Following IMGT convention, CDR3 was defined as the stretch from the second conserved V-encoded cysteine to the conserved J-encoded phenylalanine. In an earlier analysis of 587 of the donors, sequences lacking an unambiguous match to a single V gene segment were excluded. An earlier analysis of over 450 of the donors classified V segments as functional when productive rearrangements were above 56.7% and as segregating when the standard deviation between donors was above 5%. A statistical classification framework was built to diagnose cytomegalovirus status from the catalog of TCR beta chain sequences. V and J gene assignment, in a later analysis, came from comparing TCR nucleotide sequences with IMGT/GENE-DB human TR gene sequences. Using the TCRdist pipeline, a later analysis assigned CDR3 sequences along with most-parsimonious VDJ recombination scenarios. In a later analysis, every TCR beta chain was defined by the combination of its CDR3 amino acid sequence and its V-gene family, and reads without a unique V-gene family were dropped. In a later analysis, 450 to 600 highly shared, low-generation-probability nucleotide sequences were removed to address suspected cross-contamination and a sequencing artifact. In a later analysis, a clonal expansion index was calculated for each public chain from normalized within-repertoire ranks of inferred template counts. In a later analysis, generation probabilities were computed with a VDJ recombination model fitted to out-of-frame rearrangements, and the resulting probabilities were checked against IGoR. In a later analysis, hypergeometric tests were used to score TCR-TCR, TCR-HLA and TCR-CMV co-occurrence, with a repertoire-size bias correction applied to TCR pairs. In a later analysis, false discovery rates were estimated by permuting HLA or CMV assignments 20 times. A later analysis grouped co-occurring TCRs with DBSCAN, adding TCRdist sequence similarity when clustering within HLA-allele-positive subsets. For co-occurrence clustering, repertoires with fewer than 30,000 or more than 120,000 public chains were excluded, along with roughly five repertoires with anomalous nucleotide sharing. TCRdb's version of the immuneACCESS table is confined to in-frame rearrangements and falls short of the full clone set. An unresolved V gene accounts for under half of the shortfall where checked; the remainder is of unknown origin. The V and J calls and clone size come from that table; D and trimming were worked out from the DNA. The sample table shows 150,000 to 200,000 clones, and 82% are seen once. The biggest ten clones account for approximately 0.55% of the sample.

Overall results and qualifications from the work: The classifier was reported to diagnose cytomegalovirus status with high specificity and sensitivity in both the original cohort and the validation cohort. The earlier analysis of approximately 560 of the donors excluded seventeen rarely observed V segments, including chromosome 9 orphons, because counts were too low. Some IMGT-functional V segments, including TRBV6-2 and TRBV6-3, could not be told apart with the 87-base-pair reads, so those segments were excluded. A further reported finding was that TCR beta sequences accurately predicted the HLA-A and HLA-B alleles for most subjects in the first cohort. This cohort had only TCR beta chains sequenced, and the lack of alpha or paired-chain data limited which features could be detected. A later analysis found that HLA-associated TCR beta chains were more clonally expanded and had lower generation probabilities than equally common non-associated chains. The study listed 150 to 200 TCR beta chains as associated with cytomegalovirus. Most TCR sequences were seen in very few donors, while some public TCRs were found in many individuals. An association between a missense DCLRE1C variant and V-gene and J-gene trimming of TCR beta chains was found in a later genetic analysis and replicated in an independent cohort. The authors suggested that the approach could potentially be extended to other disease states and immunological phenotypes. The only immune exposure information available for the cohort was CMV serostatus. An earlier analysis of approximately 570 of the donors showed that most TCR beta V segments appeared in productive rearrangements either about 87% or about 30% of the time, which broadly matched IMGT annotations. A later analysis associated around 16,000 TCR beta sequences with specific HLA alleles at a false discovery rate of 0.05. HLA typing was unavailable for some donors at each locus, so association tests used only the typed subset. A later genetic analysis reported fewer N-insertions in productive TCRs among donors in an Asian-associated ancestry cluster than the roughly 700-donor mean. In vitro tests confirmed that three of the cytomegalovirus-associated TCR beta chains recognize cytomegalovirus antigens. In a later analysis, the rate of TCR association differed among HLA loci, with DRB1 alleles having the most associated TCRs and HLA-C alleles having the fewest. When HLA alleles, especially DR and DQ, strongly co-occurred, TCR associations were difficult to assign to individual alleles. Most CMV-associated TCR beta chains appeared to be HLA-restricted in a later analysis, and the HLA associations seemed to be driven largely by CMV exposure. Several of the top co-occurrence clusters appeared to be linked to parvovirus B19, influenza, CMV and Epstein-Barr virus, according to a later analysis. Sequencing depth was assumed to be roughly uniform across donors in the presence/absence analyses, though that assumption may not hold. A cluster of highly shared sequence variants was judged likely to be a technical artifact of the sequencing pipeline. Linkage disequilibrium might explain the correlated functional status among segregating V segments, but an unknown experimental factor could not be excluded.

V trim: 4 bases; J trim: 0 bases; unmatched bases: 7. The CDR3 runs 16 residues from the cysteine to the phenylalanine. Only CDR3 DNA remains: 48 bases, in frame from the first base. The germline V gene (reference sequence) specifies SGHNT as CDR1 and YYREEE as CDR2. The receptor comes from a woman aged 45 to 65 in good health and CMV-seronegative. Sequencing was done on a sample of PBMCs. This chain is built from TRBV5-4 and TRBJ1-1; 9 central bases correspond to TRBD1. The CDR3 sequence is CASSKGQGGVNTEAFF. The bases are TGTGCCAGCAGCAAGGGACAGGGCGGCGTGAACACTGAAGCTTTCTTT.